This TCR beta chain was obtained from a study of cytomegalovirus exposure and HLA in healthy donors. Study findings and constraints: The listing of roughly 160 TCR beta chains classed them as cytomegalovirus-associated. TCR beta sequences reportedly predicted most subjects' HLA-A and HLA-B alleles accurately.

The primer mix had 60 Vbeta and 13 Jbeta primers. Repertoires were generated with immunoSEQ multiplex PCR, while TCRdb's copy carries only in-frame clones and drops some. This sample has some 170,000 clones, with more than 80% found just once. This clone was recorded only once. Its specificity is unknown. Germline loops: CDR1 SNHLY, CDR2 FYNNEI. Trimming took 2 bases from V and 6 from J, leaving 19 bases between them. The CDR3 is 17 amino acids. This clonotype was obtained from a woman between 18 and 29 years old in good health and CMV-seropositive. The chain employs TRBV2 and TRBJ1-4, with TRBD1 as a possible D gene (6 bases). Sequencing used PBMCs. The CDR3 DNA reads as TGTGCCAGCAGTGAATACGTGATGGGGGCAAGTGATGAAAAACTGTTTTTT. Its protein product is CASSEYVMGASDEKLFF.